This TCR beta chain was recovered during a study of blood T cell repertoires in COVID-19. Some clones are missing from TCRdb's copy, which holds only in-frame ones; the method was immunoSEQ multiplex PCR. The sample carries tens of thousands of clones, roughly 91% recorded once. In germline, CDR1 is SGHAT, CDR2 FQNNGV. The ends lost 6 bases at V and 2 bases at J; junction bases unmatched: 3. The CDR3 contains 15 residues. This sequence joins TRBV11-2 and TRBJ2-7, with 14 bases lining up with TRBD2. Sequencing was done on a sample of peripheral blood. The receptor's source is a woman aged 50 to 60 in a cohort sampled during active COVID-19. The CDR3 nucleotides are TGTGCCAGCAGTTGGGGACTAGCGGGAGCCTACGAGCAGTACTTC. It yields the protein CASSWGLAGAYEQYF.